This is a list of T cell receptor beta chains from one sample in a study of shared T cell receptors in the human thymus. Clones were sequenced by immunoSEQ multiplex PCR, and TCRdb holds only the in-frame ones, with some missing. Here the sample spans roughly 710,000 clones, 70% to 90% being singletons. The sample was also linked to a second study, of human thymus T cells.

The sequenced sample was thymocytes. The receptor set was obtained from a girl younger than two with a congenital heart defect. Each CDR3 is given with its conserved first and last residue. Fields, in order: D gene, J gene, clone size, CDR3 length, V gene, CDR3 DNA, CDR3 protein. The D gene is left open where the match is weak. Expanded clones are given a class, and other clones once, few, many or no size at all.

d_call: -; j_call: TRBJ1-5; clone_size: -; cdr3_length: 15; v_call: TRBV6-1; cdr3_nt: TGTGCCAGCAAAAAGTCAGGTGGTTTCAATCAGCCCCAGCATTTT; cdr3_aa: CASKKSGGFNQPQHF
d_call: -; j_call: TRBJ2-3; clone_size: -; cdr3_length: 13; v_call: TRBV18; cdr3_nt: TGTGCCAGCTCACCACTTATAACAGATACGCAGTATTTT; cdr3_aa: CASSPLITDTQYF
d_call: TRBD1; j_call: TRBJ2-1; clone_size: -; cdr3_length: 15; v_call: TRBV9; cdr3_nt: TGTGCCAGCAGCGCCGACAGGGAAGGCTACAATGAGCAGTTCTTC; cdr3_aa: CASSADREGYNEQFF
d_call: -; j_call: TRBJ1-1; clone_size: -; cdr3_length: 21; v_call: TRBV21-1; cdr3_nt: TGTGCCAGCAGCAGTGTCCCCCTGACTGACAGGGCCCCGTTAGGGAACACTGAAGCTTTCTTT; cdr3_aa: CASSSVPLTDRAPLGNTEAFF
d_call: -; j_call: TRBJ1-5; clone_size: -; cdr3_length: 15; v_call: TRBV6-1; cdr3_nt: TGTGCCAGCAGGGAGTCGCAGGGATTCAATCAGCCCCAGCATTTT; cdr3_aa: CASRESQGFNQPQHF
d_call: TRBD1; j_call: TRBJ1-6; clone_size: -; cdr3_length: 16; v_call: TRBV12-5; cdr3_nt: TGTGCTAGTGGACAGGGGGCGATCTATGATAATTCACCCCTCCACTTT; cdr3_aa: CASGQGAIYDNSPLHF
d_call: -; j_call: TRBJ2-6; clone_size: -; cdr3_length: 14; v_call: TRBV11-2; cdr3_nt: TGTGCCAGCAGCTTAGGCGGCAGGGAGGACGTCCTGACTTTC; cdr3_aa: CASSLGGREDVLTF
d_call: -; j_call: TRBJ1-2; clone_size: -; cdr3_length: 13; v_call: TRBV5-1; cdr3_nt: TGCGCCAGCAGCTTGCAGGGCCACTATGGCTACACCTTC; cdr3_aa: CASSLQGHYGYTF
d_call: -; j_call: TRBJ1-3; clone_size: -; cdr3_length: 18; v_call: TRBV18; cdr3_nt: TGTGCCAGCTCACCACCGACCGGGGGTAAACCCTCTGGAAACACCATATATTTT; cdr3_aa: CASSPPTGGKPSGNTIYF
d_call: -; j_call: TRBJ1-2; clone_size: -; cdr3_length: 13; v_call: TRBV29-1; cdr3_nt: TGCAGCGCATCAGGTGCGGGTCCGGGGGGCTACACCTTC; cdr3_aa: CSASGAGPGGYTF
d_call: -; j_call: TRBJ2-5; clone_size: -; cdr3_length: 15; v_call: TRBV25-1; cdr3_nt: TGTGCCAGCAGAGACCCCTCGAGGATCCCAGAGACCCAGTACTTC; cdr3_aa: CASRDPSRIPETQYF
d_call: -; j_call: TRBJ1-2; clone_size: -; cdr3_length: 17; v_call: TRBV9; cdr3_nt: TGTGCCAGCAGCGTAGAAGGGACACGAAGCCTTATTTATGGCTACACCTTC; cdr3_aa: CASSVEGTRSLIYGYTF
d_call: TRBD1; j_call: TRBJ1-4; clone_size: -; cdr3_length: 14; v_call: TRBV28; cdr3_nt: TGTGCCAGCAGTTTGAGGGGACAGTATGAAAAACTGTTTTTT; cdr3_aa: CASSLRGQYEKLFF
d_call: TRBD1; j_call: TRBJ1-1; clone_size: few; cdr3_length: 18; v_call: TRBV28; cdr3_nt: TGTGCCAGCAGTTTATGTCTGCCCGGGACAGGGGGGGAAACTGAAGCTTTCTTT; cdr3_aa: CASSLCLPGTGGETEAFF
d_call: -; j_call: TRBJ2-7; clone_size: -; cdr3_length: 17; v_call: TRBV5-1; cdr3_nt: TGCGCCAGCAGCTTGGACCAAGAGGGGGGGGCTCCCTACGAGCAGTACTTC; cdr3_aa: CASSLDQEGGAPYEQYF
d_call: -; j_call: TRBJ2-1; clone_size: once; cdr3_length: 16; v_call: TRBV14; cdr3_nt: TGTGCCAGCAGCCCCACAGGGCAAGGGACCCACAATGAGCAGTTCTTC; cdr3_aa: CASSPTGQGTHNEQFF
d_call: -; j_call: TRBJ1-1; clone_size: -; cdr3_length: 14; v_call: TRBV6-1; cdr3_nt: TGTGCCAGCAGTGGGCAGTCAAGGGGCACTGAAGCTTTCTTT; cdr3_aa: CASSGQSRGTEAFF
d_call: TRBD1; j_call: TRBJ1-6; clone_size: -; cdr3_length: 17; v_call: TRBV6-1; cdr3_nt: TGTGCCAGCAGTGAACAACCGGGACAGGGGTCCTATTCACCCCTCCACTTT; cdr3_aa: CASSEQPGQGSYSPLHF
d_call: -; j_call: TRBJ2-7; clone_size: -; cdr3_length: 15; v_call: TRBV2; cdr3_nt: TGTGCCAGCAGTGAAGCAGGACGGAGGAACTACGAGCAGTACTTC; cdr3_aa: CASSEAGRRNYEQYF
d_call: TRBD1; j_call: TRBJ2-2; clone_size: -; cdr3_length: 17; v_call: TRBV10-3; cdr3_nt: TGTGCCATCAGTGTAACAGGGGGCGGTAGAAACACCGGGGAGCTGTTTTTT; cdr3_aa: CAISVTGGGRNTGELFF
d_call: TRBD1; j_call: TRBJ1-2; clone_size: once; cdr3_length: 16; v_call: TRBV27; cdr3_nt: TGTGCCAGCAGTTTTGTTTTTACAGGGGGCGACTATGGCTACACCTTC; cdr3_aa: CASSFVFTGGDYGYTF
d_call: TRBD1; j_call: TRBJ1-2; clone_size: -; cdr3_length: 17; v_call: TRBV7-9; cdr3_nt: TGTGCCAGCAGCCTCCGGACAGGGGAGTCATTCGGGGATGGCTACACCTTC; cdr3_aa: CASSLRTGESFGDGYTF
d_call: TRBD1; j_call: TRBJ1-3; clone_size: -; cdr3_length: 16; v_call: TRBV18; cdr3_nt: TGTGCCAGCTCACCATGGACAGGGGCTTCTGGAAACACCATATATTTT; cdr3_aa: CASSPWTGASGNTIYF
d_call: TRBD2; j_call: TRBJ2-7; clone_size: -; cdr3_length: 15; v_call: TRBV18; cdr3_nt: TGTGCCAGCTCACCGAGTAGCGGGGAGCTCTACGAGCAGTACTTC; cdr3_aa: CASSPSSGELYEQYF
d_call: -; j_call: TRBJ1-1; clone_size: -; cdr3_length: 14; v_call: TRBV4-1; cdr3_nt: TGCGCCAGCAGCCAAGGGGGCTCGGTTCCTGAAGCTTTCTTT; cdr3_aa: CASSQGGSVPEAFF
d_call: -; j_call: TRBJ1-1; clone_size: -; cdr3_length: 15; v_call: TRBV6-1; cdr3_nt: TGTGCCAGCACCTTACCACGGGGGAGGAGCACTGAAGCTTTCTTT; cdr3_aa: CASTLPRGRSTEAFF
d_call: -; j_call: TRBJ2-3; clone_size: -; cdr3_length: 13; v_call: TRBV5-6; cdr3_nt: TGTGCCAGCAGCTATGGACATACCGATACGCAGTATTTT; cdr3_aa: CASSYGHTDTQYF
d_call: TRBD2; j_call: TRBJ2-5; clone_size: -; cdr3_length: 14; v_call: TRBV14; cdr3_nt: TGTGCCAGCAGCACTTCAGCGGGGGAAGAGACCCAGTACTTC; cdr3_aa: CASSTSAGEETQYF
d_call: -; j_call: TRBJ2-4; clone_size: -; cdr3_length: 18; v_call: TRBV28; cdr3_nt: TGTGCCAGCAGTTTATTGTGGCCTCCGGGTGCGGCCAAAAACATTCAGTACTTC; cdr3_aa: CASSLLWPPGAAKNIQYF
d_call: -; j_call: TRBJ2-7; clone_size: -; cdr3_length: 14; v_call: TRBV9; cdr3_nt: TGTGCCAGCAGCGCTCTACAGAACTCCTACGAGCAGTACTTC; cdr3_aa: CASSALQNSYEQYF
d_call: TRBD1; j_call: TRBJ1-2; clone_size: -; cdr3_length: 14; v_call: TRBV29-1; cdr3_nt: TGCAGCGCAACGGACAGGGCAAGTAACTATGGCTACACCTTC; cdr3_aa: CSATDRASNYGYTF
d_call: TRBD1; j_call: TRBJ1-2; clone_size: -; cdr3_length: 12; v_call: TRBV6-5; cdr3_nt: TGTGCCAGCAGAGACGGGACAGGCCCCTACACCTTC; cdr3_aa: CASRDGTGPYTF
d_call: TRBD1; j_call: TRBJ1-5; clone_size: -; cdr3_length: 17; v_call: TRBV15; cdr3_nt: TGTGCCACCAGCAGAGTAGGCTGGCAGGGGGACAATCAGCCCCAGCATTTT; cdr3_aa: CATSRVGWQGDNQPQHF
d_call: -; j_call: TRBJ1-1; clone_size: -; cdr3_length: 17; v_call: TRBV19; cdr3_nt: TGTGCCAGTAGATCCCTTCCGCCAGTTCACATGAACACTGAAGCTTTCTTT; cdr3_aa: CASRSLPPVHMNTEAFF
d_call: TRBD2; j_call: TRBJ2-7; clone_size: -; cdr3_length: 16; v_call: TRBV4-1; cdr3_nt: TGCGCCAGCAGCCAAGATGCCCTAGCGGGGGGGCGGGAGCAGTACTTC; cdr3_aa: CASSQDALAGGREQYF
d_call: -; j_call: TRBJ1-2; clone_size: -; cdr3_length: 16; v_call: TRBV5-8; cdr3_nt: TGTGCCAGCAGCTTGGGGACTGCCCGGGGTCACTATGGCTACACCTTC; cdr3_aa: CASSLGTARGHYGYTF
d_call: -; j_call: TRBJ2-7; clone_size: -; cdr3_length: 11; v_call: TRBV13; cdr3_nt: TGTGCCAGCAGCAAGACAGGCGAGCAGTACTTC; cdr3_aa: CASSKTGEQYF
d_call: -; j_call: TRBJ2-5; clone_size: -; cdr3_length: 17; v_call: TRBV12-5; cdr3_nt: TGTGCTAGTGGCCAGTTATTAAAGGGCGTAGGGGGAAAGACCCAGTACTTC; cdr3_aa: CASGQLLKGVGGKTQYF
d_call: -; j_call: TRBJ2-7; clone_size: -; cdr3_length: 11; v_call: TRBV30; cdr3_nt: TGTGCCTTGACCAGAGGAATTGGGCAGTACTTC; cdr3_aa: CALTRGIGQYF
d_call: TRBD2; j_call: TRBJ2-1; clone_size: few; cdr3_length: 14; v_call: TRBV18; cdr3_nt: TGTGCCAGCTCACTGAGGACTAGCGCGTACGAGCAGTTCTTC; cdr3_aa: CASSLRTSAYEQFF
d_call: -; j_call: TRBJ1-2; clone_size: -; cdr3_length: 14; v_call: TRBV27; cdr3_nt: TGTGCCAGCAGTTCGCGGGGGGCGCCTGGTGGCTACACCTTC; cdr3_aa: CASSSRGAPGGYTF
d_call: -; j_call: TRBJ2-3; clone_size: -; cdr3_length: 12; v_call: TRBV10-2; cdr3_nt: TGCGCCAGCTCTTTGGGGAGGAATACGCAGTATTTT; cdr3_aa: CASSLGRNTQYF
d_call: TRBD1; j_call: TRBJ2-7; clone_size: -; cdr3_length: 19; v_call: TRBV4-3; cdr3_nt: TGCGCCAGCAGCCAAGAGAAAGTGGAAGGGGGCCGGAGGTCCTACGAGCAGTACTTC; cdr3_aa: CASSQEKVEGGRRSYEQYF
d_call: TRBD2; j_call: TRBJ2-1; clone_size: -; cdr3_length: 18; v_call: TRBV5-1; cdr3_nt: TGCGCCAGCAGCTTGGCTAACGGGGGACTAGCGGGGAACAATGAGCAGTTCTTC; cdr3_aa: CASSLANGGLAGNNEQFF
d_call: TRBD1; j_call: TRBJ1-2; clone_size: -; cdr3_length: 15; v_call: TRBV29-1; cdr3_nt: TGCAGCGTTGAAGATAGGGGGCTAATGGGGTATGGCTACACCTTC; cdr3_aa: CSVEDRGLMGYGYTF
d_call: -; j_call: TRBJ2-1; clone_size: -; cdr3_length: 19; v_call: TRBV7-9; cdr3_nt: TGTGCCAGCAGCTTAGCAACATTTACCGAAACAAGCTCCTACAATGAGCAGTTCTTC; cdr3_aa: CASSLATFTETSSYNEQFF
d_call: TRBD1; j_call: TRBJ1-3; clone_size: -; cdr3_length: 19; v_call: TRBV5-1; cdr3_nt: TGCGCCAGCAGCTTGAAGGCCCGGGACAGGTCCTCCCCTGGAAACACCATATATTTT; cdr3_aa: CASSLKARDRSSPGNTIYF